Detailed here is one T cell receptor beta chain. What it recognizes is unknown. The data are from a study of T cell responses to AZD1222 COVID-19 vaccine. Study-wide findings and caveats: Most donors were white British, females outnumbered males, and clonal diversity was possibly underestimated. The repertoires were collected only after the peak T cell response.

The CDR3 is 17 amino acids. The V gene's germline CDR1 is LGHDT and CDR2 YNNKEL (reference sequence). V lost 3 bases and J lost 10, with 25 bases in between. Using immunoSEQ multiplex PCR, the repertoire was profiled, and TCRdb retains in-frame clones only, with some absent. The sample contains about 100,000 clones, roughly 85% of which appear only once. This clonotype was obtained from an adult in good health. The chain joins TRBV3-1 (or the pseudogene TRBV3-2) to TRBJ2-1, with D tentatively TRBD2 (7 bases). The sample in question was peripheral blood, obtained on day 0 of AZD1222 vaccination. The CDR3 sequence: CASSQPSITGGFLEQFF. The DNA for the CDR3 is TGTGCCAGCAGCCAGCCCTCGATAACGGGGGGCTTTCTAGAGCAGTTCTTC.